This TCR beta chain was sequenced during a study of blood T cell repertoires in COVID-19 (dated by TCRdb to 2019 to 2021). A note on the overall study: The collaborator samples originated in the United States, Italy and Spain and spanned the acute and convalescent phases of COVID-19. The material from the prospective study consisted of cDNA or gDNA derived from T cells, B-cell-depleted T cells, or PBMCs. The dataset comprised deeply sampled blood TCRbeta repertoires from subjects exposed to, actively infected with, or recovered from COVID-19. The repertoires were released in a freely available public database intended as a resource for research on the immune response to SARS-CoV-2. The samples were drawn from two sources: the first 160 participants of the ongoing ImmuneRACE study, and some 1,300 subjects contributed by 6 global collaborators. Nearly every sample came with metadata listing a de-identified subject ID, COVID-19 status, age in years and sex. HLA class I and class II types, where available, came from metadata supplied by the sample provider rather than from assay-based typing. Results the study describes overall, beyond this receptor: The quantity of clinical and demographic metadata differed by source and by participant and was supplied without curation.

TCRbeta CDR3 regions were amplified from genomic DNA using the immunoSEQ Assay, a bias-controlled multiplex PCR. The source study handled its data this way. Within the assay, amplification of reference gene primers was used to estimate how many nucleated cells each sample contained. Sequence reads were collapsed and filtered to measure the absolute abundance of every unique TCRbeta CDR3 rearrangement. Productive Simpson clonality was computed per sample as the square root of Simpson's diversity index over productive rearrangements. This is the immuneACCESS table as TCRdb keeps it, with only in-frame sequences that have V and J called. A part of the clones is gone; compared with another copy, unresolved V genes explain less than half, and the rest is unexplained. V, J and clone size were drawn from that table, and D and trimming were deduced from the DNA. In all, the sample holds 100,000 to 130,000 clones, and 88% of those were seen once. The ten biggest clones cover roughly 2.5% of the sample.

Whole blood was collected in K2EDTA tubes by collaborating institutions according to the institutions' own protocols. For TCRbeta analysis, collaborators shipped samples as frozen whole blood, isolated PBMCs, or DNA extracted from either of those sample types. As regards this clone: This clone's antigen is unknown. Within one base of it there is no much larger clone, and no base qualities were kept.

This clonotype was sampled from a human donor in a cohort sampled during active COVID-19. Input material: peripheral blood.

In nucleotides, the sequence is TGTGCCAGCAGCCAAAGGCGGGGGCCCCAAGAGACCCAGTACTTC. This sequence encodes CASSQRRGPQETQYF. The rearranged segments are TRBV3-1 (or the pseudogene TRBV3-2) and TRBJ2-5, with a weak D call of TRBD2 (7 bases match). V loses 2 bases of germline sequence and J loses 1 base, and the interval between the two ends is 11 bases. CDR1 and CDR2 (LGHDT, YNNKEL) derive from the germline V gene (reference sequence). Measured from the cysteine to the phenylalanine, the CDR3 is 15 residues long. Only the CDR3 part of the read is kept: 45 bases, read in frame from the first base.